The 5 T cell receptor beta chains below were found in one sample sequenced in a study of shared clonotypes between healthy human individuals. CD45RO-negative, CCR7-positively selected cells formed the naive CD8 fraction, excluding terminally differentiated effector memory CD45RA+ cells. Clones were read by immunoSEQ multiplex PCR, and TCRdb kept only the in-frame ones, dropping some. The top ten hold less than 0.13% of the sample, which has some 600,000 clones, roughly 96% seen once. The specimen sequenced was naive CD8+ T cells sorted from blood. The receptors were gathered from a woman younger than 45 in good health.

V gene TRBV5-4 combines with J gene TRBJ1-1; D unresolved. This CDR3 region has 14 residues. The germline V and J ends were trimmed by 3 bases and 8 bases, with 17 bases remaining between them. Germline V gene lookup returns CDR1 SGHNT and CDR2 YYREEE (reference sequence). CDR3 region: CASSSHDTQAEAFF. Here the CDR3 DNA reads TGTGCCAGCAGCTCCCACGACACCCAGGCAGAAGCTTTCTTT.

Only one count was recorded for this clone. A much larger clone is a single base away; this may be a read error. Other DNA variants within this sample encode the same CDR3. V is TRBV5-6 and J is TRBJ2-7, with TRBD1 identical over 8 bases. V trimming: 4 bases; J trimming: 3 bases; junction bases outside the gene matches: 6. This CDR3 has 14 amino acids. Germline CDR1 reads SGHDT; CDR2 reads YYEEEE. CDR3 DNA sequence: TGTGCCAGCAGCCCCGGGACAGGCGGCTACGAGCAGTACTTC. Its translation: CASSPGTGGYEQYF.

This chain links TRBV27 with TRBJ1-6; the match to TRBD1 covers 10 bases. V shed 3 bases and J 2 bases; nucleotides not matched to a gene: 13. This CDR3 contains 20 residues. CDR1 MNHEY and CDR2 SMNVEV come from the germline V gene (reference sequence). In DNA, the CDR3 is TGTGCCAGCAGTTTGATCCGACAGGGGGCGGAATCAGCCTATAATTCACCCCTCCACTTT. Its translation is CASSLIRQGAESAYNSPLHF.

The table lists this clone with a count of one. The chain recombines TRBV19 with TRBJ2-5, with 15 positions matching TRBD2. J lost 4 bases, V lost 5 bases, and 5 bases had no gene match. The germline V gene encodes CDR1 LNHDA and CDR2 SQIVND (reference sequence). The CDR3 is 16 amino acids. The CDR3 reads CASSDQGLAGGETQYF. The CDR3, as DNA: TGTGCCAGTAGTGACCAGGGACTAGCGGGAGGAGAGACCCAGTACTTC.

This clone was recorded a few times. The chain employs TRBV19 and TRBJ2-7, with D perhaps given as TRBD1 or TRBD2 (5 bases each). Per the germline V gene, CDR1 is LNHDA and CDR2 is SQIVND (reference sequence). CDR3 length: 13 residues. Trimming cost V 10 bases and J 3 bases, with 16 bases left between them. CDR3 bases: TGTGCCACCTCATTCGGGACGGGCTACGAGCAGTACTTC. This gives the protein CATSFGTGYEQYF.